A single sample gave rise to the 19 T cell receptor beta chains below, sequenced in a study of T-cell reconstitution after alpha-beta-depleted transplantation in children listed by TCRdb under 2016. Receptors were amplified or captured by PCR. The reads were generated on an Illumina HiSeq 2500. To normalize quantification of the TCRbeta repertoire, the TCR libraries were built with molecular barcoding that relied on unique molecular identifiers. TCRdb trimmed the raw reads at Q25, called clones with MiXCR and kept productive beta chains. When rows share a CDR3 protein, they turn into one entry using the most common DNA and genes. Counted in this sample were about 610,000 distinct CDR3 sequences; roughly 10% of them appeared once. The ten biggest clones cover less than 5% of the sample. The sequences come from PBMCs from the stem cell graft donor, collected from the stem cell graft. The receptors stem from a human donor who donated a stem cell graft to a child with acute myeloid leukemia.

This clonotype was recorded a few times. The rearrangement joins TRBV5-1 to TRBJ2-1; 11 positions match TRBD2. Trimming cost V 0 bases and J 4 bases; bases outside gene matches: 6. Germline-derived CDR1 and CDR2 are SGHRS and YFSETQ. This CDR3 region has 17 residues. The CDR3 coding sequence is TGCGCCAGCAGCTTGGCCCCTAGCGGGGGGAAATACAATGAGCAGTTCTTC. Translated: CASSLAPSGGKYNEQFF.

This clonotype was counted only a few times. The chain links TRBV20-1 to TRBJ2-3; possibly TRBD2 for D (6 bases). V was clipped by 5 bases and J by 5 bases, with 17 bases between them. Germline V lookup: CDR1 DFQATT, CDR2 SNEGSKA (reference sequence). The CDR3 loop spans 14 amino acids. The CDR3 region is CSASLRGVLDTQYF. CDR3 nucleotides: TGCAGTGCTTCCCTTCGCGGGGTTCTAGATACGCAGTATTTT.

Notes on this clonotype: Without the conserved terminal phenylalanine or tryptophan, this CDR3 likely stems from a read error. The chain carries TRBV3-1 and TRBJ2-4; no clear D gene. The CDR3 covers 13 residues. The germline V gene has CDR1 LGHDT and CDR2 YNNKEL (reference sequence). As DNA, the CDR3 is TGTGCCACCAGCAGTACGCCCCAAAACATTCAGTACTAC. Translated: CATSSTPQNIQYY.

This clonotype was observed at least ten times. The gene calls are TRBV4-2 and TRBJ2-5; no reliable D call. Trimming took 0 bases from V and 4 from J, leaving 15 bases between them. The CDR3 is 16 residues long. Germline V lookup: CDR1 LGHNA, CDR2 YNFKEQ. The CDR3 region has the DNA TGTGCCAGCAGCCAAGATCCCTCCACCAGACCAGAGACCCAGTACTTC. Its protein product is CASSQDPSTRPETQYF.

This clonotype was seen at least ten times. The rearrangement uses TRBV29-1 and TRBJ2-1; D is uncertain. CDR3 length: 14 residues. The germline gives CDR1 SQVTM, CDR2 ANQGSEA. Trimming removed 7 bases at V and 0 bases at J, with 13 bases between. For the CDR3, the DNA is TGCAGCGCCCCTAAGGACCTCTCCTACAATGAGCAGTTCTTC. Amino acid sequence: CSAPKDLSYNEQFF.

This clonotype has a count of ten or more. The V and J genes are TRBV29-1 and TRBJ2-1; 9 nucleotides match TRBD1. The V segment lost 4 bases and the J segment 4 bases; nucleotides outside the gene matches: 8. CDR1 is SQVTM and CDR2 is ANQGSEA in the germline V gene. The CDR3 loop spans 15 amino acids. This CDR3 reads CSVVPRTGEYNEQFF. The CDR3 DNA is TGCAGCGTTGTGCCCCGGACAGGGGAATACAATGAGCAGTTCTTC.

This chain uses TRBV12-3 or TRBV12-4 with TRBJ2-3; 8 bases are a match to TRBD2. The ends lost 5 bases at V and 2 bases at J; junction bases unmatched: 3. The CDR3 spans 14 residues. The CDR3 reads CASSTSGFTDTQYF. The CDR3 DNA reads as TGTGCCAGCAGTACTAGCGGATTCACAGATACGCAGTATTTT.

The chain is built from TRBV20-1 and TRBJ2-5, with 16 nucleotides matching TRBD2. Unmatched junction bases numbered 5, after V lost 5 bases and J lost 5 bases. In germline, CDR1 is DFQATT, CDR2 SNEGSKA (reference sequence). The CDR3 has 15 amino acids. The CDR3 nucleotides read TGCAGTGCTTTTGGGACTAGCGGGAGGGTTGAGACCCAGTACTTC. Residues: CSAFGTSGRVETQYF.

The chain couples TRBV12-3 or TRBV12-4 to TRBJ1-1; D might be TRBD1 (6 bases). Trimming removed 2 bases at V and 1 base at J, with 11 bases between. The CDR3 contains 15 residues. The CDR3 sequence is CASSLFGQSNTEAFF. Written as DNA, the CDR3 is TGTGCCAGCAGTTTATTTGGACAGTCGAACACTGAAGCTTTCTTT.

The chain uses TRBV28 and TRBJ2-1; 10 bases align to TRBD2. The CDR3 extends over 17 amino acids. The V gene's germline CDR1 is MDHEN and CDR2 SYDVKM. Trimming cost V 5 bases and J 0 bases; bases outside gene matches: 7. CDR3 loop: CASSHRTSGLSYNEQFF. The CDR3 bases are TGTGCCAGCAGTCATCGGACTAGCGGTCTCTCCTACAATGAGCAGTTCTTC.

Many counts were recorded for this clonotype. The chain combines TRBV7-9 with TRBJ2-4; 10 nucleotides match TRBD2. The J segment lost 6 bases and the V segment lost 2 bases, leaving 1 base of the junction unmatched. Per germline, CDR1 SEHNR and CDR2 FQNEAQ (reference sequence). The CDR3 is 14 residues long. CDR3: CASSLSSGRNIQYF. CDR3 bases: TGTGCCAGCAGCTTATCTAGCGGGAGAAACATTCAGTACTTC.

This chain connects TRBV10-3 to TRBJ1-1, with TRBD1 matching 11 bases. V lost 6 bases to trimming and J lost 4 bases; unmatched junction nucleotides: 4. Per germline, CDR1 ENHRY and CDR2 SYGVKD. The CDR3 loop spans 14 amino acids. The CDR3 coding sequence is TGTGCCATCAGCCTCGGGACAGGGGGCACTGAAGCTTTCTTT. It encodes CAISLGTGGTEAFF.

This clonotype showed up just a few times. The chain uses TRBV9 and TRBJ2-2, with D unresolved. Germline CDR1 is SGDLS and CDR2 is YYNGEE. Trimming stripped 1 base from V and 0 bases from J, with 7 bases between. The CDR3 has 15 amino acids. The CDR3 DNA follows: TGTGCCAGCAGCGTAAAACACACGAACACCGGGGAGCTGTTTTTT. Its protein product is CASSVKHTNTGELFF.

The CDR3 reads CASSLDRATNYGYTF. DNA for the CDR3: TGTGCCAGCAGTCTTGACAGGGCTACAAACTATGGCTACACCTTC. The chain combines TRBV5-5 with TRBJ1-2; 7 bases are shared with TRBD1. Looked up from germline, CDR1 is SGHKS and CDR2 is YYEKEE (reference sequence). V trimming: 5 bases; J trimming: 2 bases; junction bases outside the gene matches: 9. The CDR3 length is 15 residues.

Many counts were recorded for this clonotype. The V gene is TRBV4-2, the J gene TRBJ2-4; 10 nucleotides align to TRBD2. The CDR3 totals 16 residues. V dropped 5 bases and J dropped 1; count of bases not matched to a gene: 5. From germline, CDR1 is LGHNA and CDR2 YNFKEQ. CDR3 DNA: TGTGCCAGCAGCTCCCTAGCGGGAGAGGCCAAAAACATTCAGTACTTC. This translates into CASSSLAGEAKNIQYF.

Note on this clonotype: At one boundary the junction diverges from the germline segment, which might be a read error. The chain couples TRBV7-7 to TRBJ2-1, with D perhaps being TRBD1 or TRBD2 (5 bases each). There are 15 residues in the CDR3. The germline V gene has CDR1 SSHAT and CDR2 FNYEAQ (reference sequence). The CDR3 is CASSLDLVGGNEQFF. DNA for the CDR3: TGTGCTAGCAGCTTAGACTTAGTTGGGGGCAATGAGCAGTTCTTC.

The rearrangement uses TRBV12-3 or TRBV12-4 and TRBJ2-1; 8 bases line up with TRBD2. The CDR3 covers 18 residues. V was pared by 1 base and J by 4 bases, with 12 bases of the junction left unmatched. CDR3 DNA sequence: TGTGCCAGCAGTTTAGTAAGGGGTCTAGCGGGCGGGTACAATGAGCAGTTCTTC. It codes for CASSLVRGLAGGYNEQFF.

The chain uses TRBV7-2 and TRBJ2-7; 11 bases line up with TRBD2. Germline CDR1 is SGHTA and CDR2 is FQGNSA. J lost 7 bases, V lost 5 bases, and 13 bases had no gene match. The CDR3 runs to 16 residues. The CDR3 nucleotides are TGTGCCAGCAGCCCGGACCCTAGCGGGAGGCCGCGGGAGCAGTACTTC. Translated, it gives CASSPDPSGRPREQYF.

This chain uses TRBV29-1 with TRBJ2-1, with 7 bases fitting TRBD2. The junction had 2 bases not matched to a gene; V was cut back by 6 bases and J by 3 bases. This CDR3 has 12 residues. Germline-derived CDR1 and CDR2 are SQVTM and ANQGSEA. CDR3 region: CSVSGNYNEQFF. The DNA of the CDR3 is TGCAGCGTCAGCGGGAACTACAATGAGCAGTTCTTC.